The 7 T cell receptor beta chains listed next were all sequenced from one sample in a study of shared clonotypes between healthy human individuals. Generated by immunoSEQ multiplex PCR, the TCRdb table keeps only in-frame clones and is missing some. Among fewer than 700,000 clones listed, approximately 95% were seen once. Naive CD8 isolation took CD45RO-negative cells positively selected for CCR7 and excluded terminally differentiated effector memory CD45RA+ cells. Sequencing used naive CD8+ T cells sorted from blood. Every receptor here comes from a woman aged 30 to 39 in good health.

This clone was found once. CDR3 sequence (DNA): TGTGCCAGCAGCCGCGTTGGAGTTCCCTATAGCAATCAGCCCCAGCATTTT. Protein: CASSRVGVPYSNQPQHF. This chain connects TRBV7-2 to TRBJ1-5; unclear D gene. Germline CDR1 and CDR2: SGHTA and FQGNSA. Trimming removed 5 bases at V and 0 bases at J, with 17 bases between. There are 17 residues in the CDR3.

DNA for the CDR3: TGTGCCAGCAGTGGGACCGGGACTAGCGGTCCTGAGCAGTACTTC. Encoded protein: CASSGTGTSGPEQYF. The gene calls are TRBV27 and TRBJ2-7, with TRBD2 identical over 11 bases. Germline V gene lookup returns CDR1 MNHEY and CDR2 SMNVEV (reference sequence). The CDR3 covers 15 residues. The V gene end was trimmed by 5 bases and the J gene end by 7 bases; junction bases not matched to a gene: 10.

This clone occurred once. This rearrangement joins TRBV13 to TRBJ1-4; D is possibly TRBD1 (6 bases). The V end lost 3 bases, the J end lost 10 bases, and 18 bases lay between the germline ends. CDR1 and CDR2 (germline): PRHDT, FYEKMQ (reference sequence). The length of the CDR3 is 15 residues. The CDR3 region has the DNA TGTGCCAGCAGCTTGGGGGGGCTCCGGGAAGGAAAACTGTTTTTT. It specifies CASSLGGLREGKLFF.

The chain uses TRBV6-5 and TRBJ2-2, with D uncertain. The germline CDR1 and CDR2 sequences are MNHEY and SVGAGI. The V end was cut by 0 bases, the J end by 6 bases, with 11 bases between. This CDR3 region has 15 residues. CDR3 residues: CASSYSMGLAGELFF. The CDR3 DNA reads as TGTGCCAGCAGTTACTCGATGGGGTTGGCCGGGGAGCTGTTTTTT.

The chain carries TRBV13 and TRBJ2-7, with 9 positions matching TRBD2. The germline V gene encodes CDR1 PRHDT and CDR2 FYEKMQ (reference sequence). The V segment lost 1 base and the J segment 5 bases; nucleotides outside the gene matches: 6. The CDR3 length is 15 residues. The chain's CDR3 is CASSLAGSGRNEQYF. The CDR3 bases are TGTGCCAGCAGCTTAGCTGGTAGCGGGAGAAACGAGCAGTACTTC.

The V call is TRBV2, the J call TRBJ1-2; a possible D gene is TRBD1 (5 bases). CDR1 SNHLY and CDR2 FYNNEI come from the germline V gene. The V and J ends lost 10 bases and 4 bases respectively, with 13 bases between them. This CDR3 has 12 amino acids. CDR3 region: CATGTRAYGYTF. As DNA, the CDR3 is TGTGCCACCGGGACCCGAGCCTATGGCTACACCTTC.

This clone was detected only once. The chain is built from TRBV19 and TRBJ2-1; D may be TRBD2 (6 bases). Germline V gene lookup returns CDR1 LNHDA and CDR2 SQIVND (reference sequence). The CDR3 has 14 amino acids. V was clipped by 9 bases and J by 4 bases, with 16 bases between them. In nucleotides, the CDR3 is TGTGCCAGCTCCCAAAACGGAGGGTACAATGAGCAGTTCTTC. Its protein is CASSQNGGYNEQFF.